This entry concerns a single T cell receptor (beta chain). Its target is not known. These data originate in a study of CD8 T cells in ankylosing spondylitis. General study points: Past studies reported some motif variants in reactive arthritis synovial fluid and blood.

TCRdb re-derived calls from the 5' RACE reads in MiXCR, one entry per CDR3 protein. The table has 150,000 to 250,000 distinct CDR3 sequences, 9.5% to 15% seen once. Germline V gene data show CDR1 as SGHRS and CDR2 as YFSETQ. The CDR3 contains 15 residues. Trimming cost V 0 bases and J 1 base, with 10 bases left between them. The specimen was blood, either unsorted or a sorted T cell fraction (not recorded which). This clonotype was sampled from a male donor with ankylosing spondylitis or in good health (not recorded which). The rearrangement uses TRBV5-1 and TRBJ2-5, with D perhaps matching TRBD1 or TRBD2 (6 bases each). The CDR3 bases are TGCGCCAGCAGCTTGGGCTCGGGGGCCCAAGAGACCCAGTACTTC. Amino acid sequence: CASSLGSGAQETQYF.